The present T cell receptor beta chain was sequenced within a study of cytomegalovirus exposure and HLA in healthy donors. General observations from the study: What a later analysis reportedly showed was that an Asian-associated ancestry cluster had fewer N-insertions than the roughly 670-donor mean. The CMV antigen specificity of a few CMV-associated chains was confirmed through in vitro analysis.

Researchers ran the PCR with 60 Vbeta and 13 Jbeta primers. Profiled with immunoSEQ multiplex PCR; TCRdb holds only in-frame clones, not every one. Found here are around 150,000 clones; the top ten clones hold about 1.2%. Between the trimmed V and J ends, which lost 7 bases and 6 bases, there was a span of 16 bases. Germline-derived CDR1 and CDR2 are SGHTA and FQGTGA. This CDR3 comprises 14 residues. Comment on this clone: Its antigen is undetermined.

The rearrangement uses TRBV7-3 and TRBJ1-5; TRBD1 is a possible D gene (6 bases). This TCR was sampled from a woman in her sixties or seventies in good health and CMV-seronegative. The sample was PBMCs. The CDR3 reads CASNPPRGSQPQHF. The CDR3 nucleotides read TGTGCCAGCAATCCCCCCAGGGGTTCTCAGCCCCAGCATTTT. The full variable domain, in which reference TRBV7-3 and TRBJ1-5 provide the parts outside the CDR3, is GAGVSQTPSNKVTEKGKYVELRCDPISGHTALYWYRQSLGQGPEFLIYFQGTGAADDSGLPNDRFFAVRPEGSVSTLKIQRTERGDSAVYLCASNPPRGSQPQHFGDGTRLSIL.